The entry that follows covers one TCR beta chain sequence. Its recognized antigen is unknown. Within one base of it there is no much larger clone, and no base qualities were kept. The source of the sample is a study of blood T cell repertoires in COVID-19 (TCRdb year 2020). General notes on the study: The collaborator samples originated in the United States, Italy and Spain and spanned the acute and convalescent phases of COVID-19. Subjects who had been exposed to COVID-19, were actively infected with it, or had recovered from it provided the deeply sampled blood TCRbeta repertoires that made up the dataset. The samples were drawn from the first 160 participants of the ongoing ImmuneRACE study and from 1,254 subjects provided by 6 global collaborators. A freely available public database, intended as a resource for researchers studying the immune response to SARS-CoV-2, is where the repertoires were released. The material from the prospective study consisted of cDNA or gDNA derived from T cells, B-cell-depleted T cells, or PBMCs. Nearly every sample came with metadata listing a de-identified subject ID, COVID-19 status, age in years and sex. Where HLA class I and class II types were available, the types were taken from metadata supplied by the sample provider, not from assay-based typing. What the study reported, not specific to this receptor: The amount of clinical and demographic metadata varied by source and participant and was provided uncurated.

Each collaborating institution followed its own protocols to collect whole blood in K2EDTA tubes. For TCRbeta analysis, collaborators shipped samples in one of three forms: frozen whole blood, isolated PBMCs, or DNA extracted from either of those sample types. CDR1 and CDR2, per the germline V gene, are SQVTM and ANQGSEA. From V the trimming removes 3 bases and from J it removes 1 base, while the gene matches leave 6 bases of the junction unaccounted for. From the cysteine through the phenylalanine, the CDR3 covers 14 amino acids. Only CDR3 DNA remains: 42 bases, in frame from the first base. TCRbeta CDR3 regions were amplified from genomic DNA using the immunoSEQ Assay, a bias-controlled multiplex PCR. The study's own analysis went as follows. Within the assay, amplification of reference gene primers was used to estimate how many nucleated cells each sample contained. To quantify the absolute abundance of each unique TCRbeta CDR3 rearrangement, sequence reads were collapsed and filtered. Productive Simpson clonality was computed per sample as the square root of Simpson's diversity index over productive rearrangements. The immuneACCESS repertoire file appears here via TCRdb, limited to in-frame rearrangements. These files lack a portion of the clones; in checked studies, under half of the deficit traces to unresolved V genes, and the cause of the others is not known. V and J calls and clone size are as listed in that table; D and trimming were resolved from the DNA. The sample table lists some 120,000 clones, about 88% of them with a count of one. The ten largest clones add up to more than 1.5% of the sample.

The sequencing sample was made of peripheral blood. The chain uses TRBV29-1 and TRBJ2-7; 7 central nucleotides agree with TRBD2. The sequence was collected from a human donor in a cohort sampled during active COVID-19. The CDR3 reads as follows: CSVDVGGGSYEQYF. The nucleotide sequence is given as TGCAGCGTTGACGTGGGGGGGGGATCCTACGAGCAGTACTTC.